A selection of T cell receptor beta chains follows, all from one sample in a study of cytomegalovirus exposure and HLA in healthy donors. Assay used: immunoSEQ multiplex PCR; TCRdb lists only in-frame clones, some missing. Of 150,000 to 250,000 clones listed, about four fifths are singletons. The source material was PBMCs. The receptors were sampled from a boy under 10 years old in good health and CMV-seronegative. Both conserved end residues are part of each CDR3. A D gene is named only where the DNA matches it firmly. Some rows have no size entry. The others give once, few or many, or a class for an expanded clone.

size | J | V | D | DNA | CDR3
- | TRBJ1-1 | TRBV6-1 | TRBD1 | TGTGCCAGCATCTACAGGGGGCCGGGGAGGACTGAAGCTTTCTTT | CASIYRGPGRTEAFF
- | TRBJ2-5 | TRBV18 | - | TGTGCCAGCTCACGACTGCGGGGACAAGAGACCCAGTACTTC | CASSRLRGQETQYF
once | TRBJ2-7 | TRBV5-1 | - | TGCGCCAGCAGCCCGCGCCCCGGGACTTTAAAATTAAGCTCCTACGAGCAGTACTTC | CASSPRPGTLKLSSYEQYF
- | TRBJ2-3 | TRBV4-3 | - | TGCGCCAGCAGCCCAGGCTGGGGGGGCAGGGAGTTT | CASSPGWGGREF
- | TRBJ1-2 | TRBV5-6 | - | TGTGCCAGCCACAACCCAGGGTTCTATGGCTACACCTTC | CASHNPGFYGYTF
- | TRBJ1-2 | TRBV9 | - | TGTGCCAGCAGCGTACCCTCCTATGGCTACACCTTC | CASSVPSYGYTF
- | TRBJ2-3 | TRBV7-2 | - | TGTGCCAGCAGCTTAGAAGGCGGGGTCTGGCATACGCAGTATTTT | CASSLEGGVWHTQYF
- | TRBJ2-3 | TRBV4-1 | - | TGCGCCAGCAGCCCCCCAGGGCCAGATACGCAGTATTTT | CASSPPGPDTQYF
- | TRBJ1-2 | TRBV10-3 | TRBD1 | TGTGCCATCAGAAGGACAGGGGAGGATGGCTACACCTTC | CAIRRTGEDGYTF
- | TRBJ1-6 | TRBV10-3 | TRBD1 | TGTGCCATCAGTGAGGGCAGGGGGAATTCACCCCTCCACTTT | CAISEGRGNSPLHF
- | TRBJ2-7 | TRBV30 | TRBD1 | TGTGCCTGGAGTGTAAGTTTGGGACAGGGCTGGTACGAGCAGTACTTC | CAWSVSLGQGWYEQYF
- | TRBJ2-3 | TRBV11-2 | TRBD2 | TGTGCCAGCAGAACCGTATTTAGCGGGGCTAGCACAGATACGCAGTATTTT | CASRTVFSGASTDTQYF
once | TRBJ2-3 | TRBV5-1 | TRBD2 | TGCGCCAGCAGCTTGGGGGCGGGGGGCACAGATACGCAGTATTTT | CASSLGAGGTDTQYF
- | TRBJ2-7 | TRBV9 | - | TGTGCCAGCAGCGTGGGGCAGGGGGGCTACGAGCAGTACTTC | CASSVGQGGYEQYF
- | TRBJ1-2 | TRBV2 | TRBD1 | TGTGCCAGCAGCCCTCCCTTCGACAGGGTAGGCTACACCTTC | CASSPPFDRVGYTF
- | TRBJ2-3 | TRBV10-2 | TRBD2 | TGCGCCAGCAGCCGGACTAGCGGGAGCACAGATACGCAGTATTTT | CASSRTSGSTDTQYF
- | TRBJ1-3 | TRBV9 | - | TGTGCCAGCAGCGTGAGTCGAAACACCATATATTTT | CASSVSRNTIYF
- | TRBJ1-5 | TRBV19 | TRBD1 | TGTGCCAGTAAGAGGGACAGAAATCAGCCCCAGCATTTT | CASKRDRNQPQHF
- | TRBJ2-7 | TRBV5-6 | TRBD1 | TGTGCCAGCAGCTGGGGACAGTCAAGCTCCTACGAGCAGTACTTC | CASSWGQSSSYEQYF
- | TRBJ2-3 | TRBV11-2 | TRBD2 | TGTGCCAGCAACCCCGGGGGGGGAGACGATACGCAGTATTTT | CASNPGGGDDTQYF
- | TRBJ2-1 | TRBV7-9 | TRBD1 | TGTGCCAGCAGGACAGGGGATGCTGAGCAGTTCTTC | CASRTGDAEQFF
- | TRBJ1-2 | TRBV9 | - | TGTGCCAGCAGCCCTGACAGAGGCTATGGCTACACCTTC | CASSPDRGYGYTF
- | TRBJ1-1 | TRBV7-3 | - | TGTGCCAGCAGCTCCGATCGGGAGACTGAAGCTTTCTTT | CASSSDRETEAFF
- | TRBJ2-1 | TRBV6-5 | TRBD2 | TGTGCCAGCAGTAGGGCTCTAGCGGGGGATTATGAGCAGTTCTTC | CASSRALAGDYEQFF
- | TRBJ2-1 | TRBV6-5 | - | TGTGCCAGCAGTTACGGTATAGCCAACAATGAGCAGTTCTTC | CASSYGIANNEQFF
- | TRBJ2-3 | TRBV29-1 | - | TGCAGCGTTGCCCTACGTCTCTCAGATACGCAGTATTTT | CSVALRLSDTQYF
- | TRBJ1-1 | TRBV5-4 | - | TGTGCCAGCAGCTTGACAGGGAGGGAGTCGGAAGCTTTCTTT | CASSLTGRESEAFF
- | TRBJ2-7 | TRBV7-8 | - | TGTGCCAGCAGCAACAGGGACGAGCAGTACTTC | CASSNRDEQYF
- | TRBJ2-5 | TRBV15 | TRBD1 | TGTGCCACCAGCGGTACAGGGGGAGGCCAAGAGACCCAGTACTTC | CATSGTGGGQETQYF
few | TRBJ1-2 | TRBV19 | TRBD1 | TGTGCCAGTAGTATTACCGGACAGGGGCGCTATGGCTACACCTTC | CASSITGQGRYGYTF
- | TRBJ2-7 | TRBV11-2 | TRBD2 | TGTGCCAGCAGCTCCCCCAAGGCGGGGGGGTCCTACGAGCAGTACTTC | CASSSPKAGGSYEQYF
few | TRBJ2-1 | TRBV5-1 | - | TGCGCCAGCAGCTTGGATAGAGCTTCCCACAATGAGCAGTTCTTC | CASSLDRASHNEQFF
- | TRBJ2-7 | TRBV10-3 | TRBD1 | TGTGCCATCAGGACCGGGACAGGGGACTACGAGCAGTACTTC | CAIRTGTGDYEQYF
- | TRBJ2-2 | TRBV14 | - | TGTGCCAGCAGCCAGCGCGAGTACGCCGGGGAGCTGTTTTTT | CASSQREYAGELFF
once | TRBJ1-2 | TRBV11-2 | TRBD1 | TGTGCCAGCAGCCAAGGGTCAGCAGGGGGAAGGTACACCTTC | CASSQGSAGGRYTF
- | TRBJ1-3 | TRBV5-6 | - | TGTGCCAGCAGCTTGGCAGGTGATACTGGAAACACCATATATTTT | CASSLAGDTGNTIYF
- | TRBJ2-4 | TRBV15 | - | TGTGCCACCAGCAGAGATAGCATCAGAGGACAGCTAGCCAAAAACATTCAGTACTTC | CATSRDSIRGQLAKNIQYF
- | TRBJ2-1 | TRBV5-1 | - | TGCGCCAGCAGCTTTGGGGCCAGCTCCTACAATGAGCAGTTCTTC | CASSFGASSYNEQFF
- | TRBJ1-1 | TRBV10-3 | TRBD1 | TGTGCCATCAGACGGGACAGCGAAGCTTTCTTT | CAIRRDSEAFF
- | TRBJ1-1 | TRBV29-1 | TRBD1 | TGCAGCGTCCTGGGACAGGGGGCGAGGACTGAAGCTTTCTTT | CSVLGQGARTEAFF
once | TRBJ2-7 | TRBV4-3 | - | TGCGCCAGCAGCCAAGCCGGAGGCAGGGACTACGAGCAGTACTTC | CASSQAGGRDYEQYF
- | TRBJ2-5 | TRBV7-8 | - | TGTGCCAGCAGTCCGGCCTGGCGGGAGACCCAGTACTTC | CASSPAWRETQYF